The 21 T cell receptor beta chains given below trace back to one sample, sequenced in a study of long-term antiretroviral therapy in people with HIV. Version v3.0 of the immunoSEQ assay was performed at survey level. Assay used: immunoSEQ multiplex PCR; TCRdb lists only in-frame clones, some missing. The top ten clones hold around 13% of a sample with 20,000 to 25,000 clones, roughly 75% of them seen once. The sample consisted of unsorted PBMCs, taken 2.9 years after starting antiretroviral therapy. These receptors all stem from a woman aged 25 to 39 with HIV.

This clone was counted between two and nine times. The chain is built from TRBV5-4 and TRBJ1-2; 8 nucleotides agree with TRBD1. V was clipped by 6 bases and J by 8 bases; unmatched bases: 12. In germline, CDR1 is SGHNT, CDR2 YYREEE (reference sequence). The CDR3 spans 14 residues. The CDR3 DNA reads TGTGCCAGCAAGGCGACAGGGGCGGGCGGAGGCTACACCTTC. It translates to CASKATGAGGGYTF.

The chain carries TRBV4-1 and TRBJ1-6; the D gene is possibly TRBD1 (6 bases). Trimming took 0 bases from V and 5 from J, leaving 11 bases between them. The CDR3 spans 16 residues. The germline CDR1 and CDR2 sequences are MGHRA and YSYEKL. Here the CDR3 DNA reads TGCGCCAGCAGCCAAGACAGGGGCCTCAATAATTCACCCCTCCACTTT. Amino acid sequence: CASSQDRGLNNSPLHF.

In nucleotides, the CDR3 is TGTGCCAGCAGCTCCCGGACAGCCACAACCTACGAGCAGTACTTC. Protein product: CASSSRTATTYEQYF. The V and J genes are TRBV5-4 and TRBJ2-7; D may be TRBD1 (6 bases). V lost 3 bases to trimming and J lost 2 bases, with 15 bases between them. The CDR3 has 15 residues. Germline lookup yields CDR1 SGHNT and CDR2 YYREEE (reference sequence).

The rearrangement uses TRBV11-2 and TRBJ1-5; 11 positions match TRBD1. Germline trimming cut 5 bases from V and 6 bases from J; bases unmatched to any gene: 6. The CDR3 has 15 residues. Looked up from germline, CDR1 is SGHAT and CDR2 is FQNNGV. Written as DNA, the CDR3 is TGTGCCAGCAGCCTGAGGACAGGGGGCCTTCAGCCCCAGCATTTT. Protein product: CASSLRTGGLQPQHF.

The V gene is TRBV5-6, the J gene TRBJ2-7; no reliable D call. The CDR3 spans 14 residues. V was trimmed by 1 base and J by 1 base, leaving 9 bases between them. Germline V gene data show CDR1 as SGHDT and CDR2 as YYEEEE. This CDR3 is CASSLWIKSYEQYV. As DNA, the CDR3 is TGTGCCAGCAGCTTGTGGATTAAATCCTACGAGCAGTACGTC.

A single count supports this clone. The rearrangement links TRBV25-1 to TRBJ1-6, with D unclear. Germline V gene sequence: CDR1 MGHDK, CDR2 SYGVNS. The CDR3 covers 14 residues. Trimming took off 5 bases at V and 6 bases at J, with 11 bases between the two ends. Here the CDR3 DNA reads TGTGCCAGCAGTCCCGACATAAGTAATTCACCCCTCCACTTT. Amino acid sequence: CASSPDISNSPLHF.

V gene TRBV7-6 combines with J gene TRBJ2-1, with D unclear. Germline V gene data show CDR1 as SGHVS and CDR2 as FNYEAQ. The CDR3 sequence is 16 residues long. The V end was cut by 5 bases, the J end by 0 bases, with 14 bases between. In nucleotides, the CDR3 is TGTGCCAGCAGCCTAACTTCAGCTAGCTCCTACAATGAGCAGTTCTTC. Amino acid sequence: CASSLTSASSYNEQFF.

V usage is TRBV5-1 and J usage is TRBJ2-7; D might be TRBD1 (5 bases). The CDR3 extends over 14 amino acids. Germline V gene lookup returns CDR1 SGHRS and CDR2 YFSETQ. V was clipped by 4 bases and J by 0 bases, with 11 bases between them. CDR3 amino acids: CASSVQVGSYEQYV. The CDR3 DNA reads as TGCGCCAGCAGCGTACAGGTAGGCTCCTACGAGCAGTACGTC.

This chain connects TRBV2 to TRBJ1-4, with D tentatively TRBD1 (6 bases). Germline CDR1 is SNHLY and CDR2 is FYNNEI. The CDR3 runs 11 residues. Trimming removed 10 bases from V and 11 bases from J, with 14 bases in between. CDR3 bases: TGTGCCACCATGACTCAGGGGAAACTGTTTTTT. It translates to CATMTQGKLFF.

The rearrangement joins TRBV15 to TRBJ2-7; 9 nucleotides agree with TRBD1. CDR3 length: 15 amino acids. Trimming cost V 1 base and J 4 bases; bases outside gene matches: 5. CDR1 is LNHNV, CDR2 YYDKDF, per germline (reference sequence). The CDR3 region is CATSRGGTGSYEQYF. The CDR3 DNA sequence: TGTGCCACCAGCAGAGGAGGGACAGGGTCTTACGAGCAGTACTTC.

V is TRBV11-2 and J is TRBJ1-5; possible D gene TRBD1, 6 bases. With 3 bases removed from V and 5 bases from J, the gap between germline ends came to 14 bases. This CDR3 is 15 amino acids long. Germline lookup yields CDR1 SGHAT and CDR2 FQNNGV. This CDR3 is CASSFTVGGHQPQHF. The CDR3 bases are TGTGCCAGCAGCTTCACGGTGGGGGGGCATCAGCCCCAGCATTTT.

In this sample, this clone turned up once. This chain links TRBV5-6 with TRBJ2-3; TRBD1 agrees at 8 bases. The CDR3 runs to 16 residues. Germline V CDR1 and CDR2: SGHDT, YYEEEE. V was pared by 4 bases and J by 2 bases, with 9 bases of the junction left unmatched. The CDR3 DNA follows: TGTGCCAGCAGCCCGAGAGGACAGGGAGCCACAGATACGCAGTATTTT. Encoded protein: CASSPRGQGATDTQYF.

The V call is TRBV19, the J call TRBJ2-2, with 8 bases identical to TRBD2. The length of the CDR3 is 17 residues. With 5 bases clipped from V and 4 bases from J, the junction kept 12 bases outside the gene matches. Germline V gene lookup returns CDR1 LNHDA and CDR2 SQIVND (reference sequence). The CDR3 DNA follows: TGTGCCAGTAGTCCCTTGGCCGCGGGGGGAGCCACCGGGGAGCTGTTTTTT. Amino acids: CASSPLAAGGATGELFF.

The J gene is TRBJ2-5, the V gene TRBV11-2, with no clear D. The CDR3 consists of 14 residues. V gave up 6 bases and J gave up 2 bases, with 13 bases separating them. Germline V gene lookup returns CDR1 SGHAT and CDR2 FQNNGV. Here the CDR3 reads CASRRQELQETQYF. CDR3 sequence (DNA): TGTGCCAGCAGGCGTCAGGAGCTACAAGAGACCCAGTACTTC.

This clone has a handful of counts. J is TRBJ1-2 and V is TRBV14; D gene ambiguous. The V gene's germline CDR1 is SGHDN and CDR2 FVKESK. This CDR3 is 13 amino acids long. The V end lost 6 bases, the J end lost 8 bases, and 16 bases lay between the germline ends. The CDR3 loop is CASRGSGRGGYTF. The CDR3 nucleotides read TGTGCCAGCAGGGGCAGCGGGCGCGGAGGCTACACCTTC.

This clone has only a few counts. The chain couples TRBV27 to TRBJ2-2; D is undetermined. The V gene lost 5 bases and the J gene lost 5 bases, with 6 bases spanning the gap. CDR3 length equals 12 residues. Germline CDR1 reads MNHEY; CDR2 reads SMNVEV (reference sequence). Here the CDR3 DNA reads TGTGCCAGCAGTGGGAAAACCGGGGAGCTGTTTTTT. It translates to CASSGKTGELFF.

This chain links TRBV27 with TRBJ2-1; D could derive from TRBD1 or TRBD2 (5 bases each). The CDR3 has 14 residues. V was clipped by 2 bases and J by 7 bases, with 12 bases between them. CDR1 is MNHEY, CDR2 SMNVEV, per germline (reference sequence). CDR3 in DNA: TGTGCCAGCAGTTTACGGGACCTCGGGAATGAGCAGTTCTTC. Amino acids: CASSLRDLGNEQFF.

This clone was observed a single time. Other DNA variants within this sample encode the same CDR3. V and J are TRBV27 and TRBJ2-3, with TRBD1 matching 11 bases. Trimming at V came to 8 bases and at J to 6 bases, leaving 4 bases not matched to a gene. Germline CDR1 MNHEY, CDR2 SMNVEV (reference sequence). The CDR3 is 13 amino acids. The DNA of the CDR3 is TGTGCCAGCGGACAGGGGGCAGCGGATACGCAGTATTTT. Translation gives CASGQGAADTQYF.

The rearrangement links TRBV5-1 to TRBJ2-7; D is perhaps TRBD2 (5 bases). Trimming cost V 4 bases and J 2 bases, with 7 bases left between them. Germline V CDR1 and CDR2: SGHRS, YFSETQ. The CDR3 loop spans 12 amino acids. The CDR3 nucleotides are TGCGCCAGCAGCCCGGGGACCTACGAGCAGTACTTC. It yields the protein CASSPGTYEQYF.

This chain connects TRBV6-6 to TRBJ2-1, with D perhaps assigned TRBD1 or TRBD2 (5 bases each). This CDR3 has 16 amino acids. CDR1 and CDR2 (germline): MNHNY, SVGAGI (reference sequence). V was pared by 7 bases and J by 4 bases, with 20 bases between. The CDR3 region has the DNA TGTGCCAGCACCTACAGTGGGACGGTATCATACAATGAGCAGTTCTTC. It codes for CASTYSGTVSYNEQFF.

The gene calls are TRBV4-2 and TRBJ2-5, with D possibly called TRBD1 or TRBD2 (5 bases each). The V end was cut by 5 bases, the J end by 4 bases, with 26 bases between. This CDR3 contains 18 residues. In germline, CDR1 is LGHNA, CDR2 YNFKEQ. The CDR3 protein is CASSFRDPPPSEPETQYF. CDR3 bases: TGTGCCAGCAGCTTCCGGGACCCGCCCCCGAGCGAGCCAGAGACCCAGTACTTC.